The subject of this entry is one TCR beta chain. The data derive from a study of T cell responses to AZD1222 COVID-19 vaccine. Clones were read by immunoSEQ multiplex PCR, and TCRdb kept only the in-frame ones, dropping some. The table includes 200,000 to 300,000 clones, over 85% detected once. The origin of this receptor is an adult in good health. Source: peripheral blood, taken on day 0 of AZD1222 vaccination.

In DNA form, the CDR3 reads TGTGCCAGCACCCGACCTGGGCAGATCTATGGCTACACCTTC. It specifies CASTRPGQIYGYTF. This chain links TRBV28 with TRBJ1-2; D is undetermined. The ends were cut back, 7 bases at V and 4 bases at J, with 16 bases in the middle. The CDR3 length is 14 residues. Germline V CDR1 and CDR2: MDHEN, SYDVKM.